Listed below are T cell receptor beta chains from one sample, sequenced in a study of technical replicates of blood from four donors. The repertoire was sequenced with immunoSEQ multiplex PCR; TCRdb's copy has only in-frame clones and lacks some. The top ten hold around 0.41% of the sample, which has approximately 75,000 clones, 80% to 95% seen once. Source material: T cells isolated from PBMCs. The source of these receptors is a human donor in good health. Each CDR3 is given with its conserved first and last residue. Each record gives: CDR3 DNA, CDR3 protein, J gene, D gene, clone size, V gene. A D gene is named only where the DNA matches it firmly. A clone size is listed for some rows: how often the clone was seen (once, few, many), or a class if it is expanded.

TGTGCCAGCAGCCCCCGGACAGGGGATAACTATGGCTACACCTTC,CASSPRTGDNYGYTF,TRBJ1-2,TRBD1,-,TRBV11-3
TGTGCCAGCAGCCAAGGGGCAGCGGGGAGACCTACCTACGAGCAGTACTTC,CASSQGAAGRPTYEQYF,TRBJ2-7,TRBD2,-,TRBV4-2
TGCAGCGTTGTTTTACGAGGCAGCAATGAGCAGTTCTTC,CSVVLRGSNEQFF,TRBJ2-1,-,-,TRBV29-1
TGTGCCAGCAGCCCGGTCCCTCGGGATGAGCAGTTCTTC,CASSPVPRDEQFF,TRBJ2-1,-,-,TRBV11-2
TGTGCCAGCAGCGGGGGACCGTATATCTACGAGCAGTACTTC,CASSGGPYIYEQYF,TRBJ2-7,-,-,TRBV2
TGTGCCAGCAGTTTGGGTGACAGGCGAGAGACCCAGTACTTC,CASSLGDRRETQYF,TRBJ2-5,-,-,TRBV28
TGTGCCAGCAGCGTAGCTGGGGGCTCGGGTCTCGCCTACAATGAGCAGTTCTTC,CASSVAGGSGLAYNEQFF,TRBJ2-1,-,-,TRBV9
TGCGCCAGCAGCTTGAATGGGGGGGGTACCTACGAGCAGTACTTC,CASSLNGGGTYEQYF,TRBJ2-7,TRBD2,-,TRBV5-1
TGTGCCAGCCGCCCCGGCGGCAGTTCTTGGTATGGCTACACCTTC,CASRPGGSSWYGYTF,TRBJ1-2,-,-,TRBV6-6
TGTGCCAGCAGCCCGGGGACAACCCAATCAACTAATGAAAAACTGTTTTTT,CASSPGTTQSTNEKLFF,TRBJ1-4,-,-,TRBV5-4
TGTGCCAGCAGTTTATCAGGGACTAGCGGCCCACATTGGATCTTC,CASSLSGTSGPHWIF,TRBJ2-1,TRBD2,-,TRBV27
TGTGCCAGTAGTATATCCAGCGGGAGCCAAGAGACCCAGTACTTC,CASSISSGSQETQYF,TRBJ2-5,TRBD2,once,TRBV19
TGTGCCAGCAGCTGGGGGCCAAGAGAGACCCAGTACTTC,CASSWGPRETQYF,TRBJ2-5,-,-,TRBV7-3
TGCGCCAGCAGTCCCGGGACAGCAACCTATGGCTACACCTTC,CASSPGTATYGYTF,TRBJ1-2,TRBD1,-,TRBV5-1
TGTGCCAGCAGAGGAGGGTGGGACACTGAAGCTTTCTTT,CASRGGWDTEAFF,TRBJ1-1,-,-,TRBV2
TGTGCCAGTAGTATAAAGGGGGCCGGGGGAGCTTTCTTT,CASSIKGAGGAFF,TRBJ1-1,TRBD1,-,TRBV19
TGTGCCAGCAGCTTAGCGCCCCAGGGGGCTTGCGAGCAGTACTTC,CASSLAPQGACEQYF,TRBJ2-7,TRBD1,-,TRBV11-3
TGTGCCAGCAGCTTAGGACAGGGCTATGGCTACACCTTC,CASSLGQGYGYTF,TRBJ1-2,TRBD1,-,TRBV7-2
TGTGCCACCAGCAGATCTCTGACAGGCCCTGGAAACACCATATATTTT,CATSRSLTGPGNTIYF,TRBJ1-3,-,once,TRBV15
TGTGCCAGCAGTTCAGGTCTAAGGGAGACCCAGTACTTC,CASSSGLRETQYF,TRBJ2-5,-,-,TRBV6-5
TGTGCCACCAGCAGAGGCAGGGATCCTGGAAACACCATATATTTT,CATSRGRDPGNTIYF,TRBJ1-3,-,-,TRBV15
TGCGCCAGCAGCCCACAGGAGAACACTGAAGCTTTCTTT,CASSPQENTEAFF,TRBJ1-1,-,-,TRBV4-1
TGTGCCAGCAGCTTCCCGACTAGCGGGAGCTACGAGCAGTACTTC,CASSFPTSGSYEQYF,TRBJ2-7,TRBD2,-,TRBV7-2
TGTGCCAGCAGCTTTTCCGGGGGACGGAATCAGCCCCAGCATTTT,CASSFSGGRNQPQHF,TRBJ1-5,-,-,TRBV7-2
TGTGCCAGCAGCCAGGGACAGGACAATGAAAAACTGTTTTTT,CASSQGQDNEKLFF,TRBJ1-4,TRBD1,few,TRBV7-6
TGTGCCAGCAGCGTAGGGGACTCTAACTATGGCTACACCTTC,CASSVGDSNYGYTF,TRBJ1-2,-,-,TRBV9
TGCGCCAGCAGTTCTAGCGGCAGCTACGAGCAGTACTTC,CASSSSGSYEQYF,TRBJ2-7,TRBD2,-,TRBV10-1
TGTGCCAGCAGCCATCTTTTATCAGGGAACACTGAAGCTTTCTTT,CASSHLLSGNTEAFF,TRBJ1-1,-,-,TRBV4-2
TGTGCCAGCAGCTTAGGAGTCGAGCAGTACTTC,CASSLGVEQYF,TRBJ2-7,-,-,TRBV11-3
TGCGCCAGCAGCCACTTTGGGGCTTCGAACACCGGGGAGCTGTTTTTT,CASSHFGASNTGELFF,TRBJ2-2,-,-,TRBV4-3
TGTGCCAGCACCCTACCCACAGGGGCACAAGAAAAACTGTTTTTT,CASTLPTGAQEKLFF,TRBJ1-4,TRBD1,-,TRBV28
TGTGCCAGCAGCCCTCGGACAGGGACGGACGAGCAGTACTTC,CASSPRTGTDEQYF,TRBJ2-7,TRBD1,-,TRBV7-9
TGTGCCAGCATCCAAGGGACAGGGGACCAACTTTATAGCAATCAGCCCCAGCATTTT,CASIQGTGDQLYSNQPQHF,TRBJ1-5,TRBD1,-,TRBV14
TGCGCCAGCAGCCAAATAAATACAGGGGGCCCGAACACTGAAGCTTTCTTT,CASSQINTGGPNTEAFF,TRBJ1-1,TRBD1,-,TRBV4-1
TGTGCCTGGAGTGGGCCTAGCGGGAGGGGGGAGACCCAGTACTTC,CAWSGPSGRGETQYF,TRBJ2-5,TRBD2,-,TRBV30
TGTGCCAGCAGTGAGAACTGGAATCAGCCCCAGCATTTT,CASSENWNQPQHF,TRBJ1-5,-,once,TRBV6-1
TGTGCCAGCAGTGTCGAGCTAACTAATGAAAAACTGTTTTTT,CASSVELTNEKLFF,TRBJ1-4,-,-,TRBV6-1
TGTGCCAGTAGTAAGGGCAGGGACACTAACTATGGCTACACCTTC,CASSKGRDTNYGYTF,TRBJ1-2,-,-,TRBV19
TGTGCCAGCAGCGTAGCTGGGTTATCGGGGGACACTGAAGCTTTCTTT,CASSVAGLSGDTEAFF,TRBJ1-1,-,few,TRBV9
TGTGCCAGCAGCTCCGCAGGGGGCCCAGGAAACACCATATATTTT,CASSSAGGPGNTIYF,TRBJ1-3,TRBD1,-,TRBV7-2
TGTGCCAGCAGCCAGGCAGGGAATAACTATGGCTACACCTTC,CASSQAGNNYGYTF,TRBJ1-2,-,-,TRBV14
TGTGCCAGCAGCTTACCTCCCGGGGAAAAACTGTTTTTT,CASSLPPGEKLFF,TRBJ1-4,-,once,TRBV7-9
TGTGCCAGCAGTGAGAGAAATGAGCAGTTCTTC,CASSERNEQFF,TRBJ2-1,-,-,TRBV2
TGTGCCAGCAGCATGGGGGACATCACAGATACGCAGTATTTT,CASSMGDITDTQYF,TRBJ2-3,-,once,TRBV7-9
TGCAGCGAAGGGGGTCCTGGCTACACCTTC,CSEGGPGYTF,TRBJ1-2,-,-,TRBV29-1
TGTGCCAGCAGCTTAGCGGGGGAGCAGTTCTTC,CASSLAGEQFF,TRBJ2-1,-,-,TRBV7-3
TGCAGCGTACTCAGGGATAGCTCCTACGAGCAGTACTTC,CSVLRDSSYEQYF,TRBJ2-7,-,-,TRBV29-1
TGTGCTAGCAGCCCCGGGTTGGCTTGGGCCGGGGAGCTGTTTTTT,CASSPGLAWAGELFF,TRBJ2-2,-,-,TRBV7-7
TGTGCCAGCAGCGAAAGGCCAGGGACAGACCTCCAAGAGACCCAGTACTTC,CASSERPGTDLQETQYF,TRBJ2-5,TRBD1,-,TRBV5-6
TGTGCCAGCAGTTTTCAGGGAAACACACAAGATACGCAGTATTTT,CASSFQGNTQDTQYF,TRBJ2-3,-,once,TRBV28
TGTGCCAGCAGCCGAGGACAGTTTCAGTCCTACGAGCAGTACTTC,CASSRGQFQSYEQYF,TRBJ2-7,-,-,TRBV27
TGTGCCAGCAGCTTACAGGCCTCCTACGAGCAGTACTTC,CASSLQASYEQYF,TRBJ2-7,-,-,TRBV7-9
TGTGCCAGCAGTTACCTAGGGGAAGGCTACACCTTC,CASSYLGEGYTF,TRBJ1-2,-,-,TRBV6-5
TGTGCCAGCAGTGAAGTAGTAGGAGTAGTGTACTTC,CASSEVVGVVYF,TRBJ2-7,-,-,TRBV25-1
TGTGCCACCAGCAGAGAAATACAGGGGGCTATCTTTGAAAAACTGTTTTTT,CATSREIQGAIFEKLFF,TRBJ1-4,TRBD1,-,TRBV15